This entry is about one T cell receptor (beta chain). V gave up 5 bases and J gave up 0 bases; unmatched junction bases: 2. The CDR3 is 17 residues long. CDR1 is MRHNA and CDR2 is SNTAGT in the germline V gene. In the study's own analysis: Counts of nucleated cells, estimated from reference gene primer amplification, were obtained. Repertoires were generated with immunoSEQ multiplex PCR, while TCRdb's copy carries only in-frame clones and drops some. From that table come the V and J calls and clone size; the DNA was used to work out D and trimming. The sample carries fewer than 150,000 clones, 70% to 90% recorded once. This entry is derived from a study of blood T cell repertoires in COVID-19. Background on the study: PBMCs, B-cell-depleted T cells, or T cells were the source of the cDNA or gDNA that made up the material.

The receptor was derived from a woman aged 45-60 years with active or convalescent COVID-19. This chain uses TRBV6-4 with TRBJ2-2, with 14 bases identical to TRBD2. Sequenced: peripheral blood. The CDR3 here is CASSPTSGRANTGELFF. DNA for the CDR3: TGTGCCAGCAGTCCGACTAGCGGGAGGGCGAACACCGGGGAGCTGTTTTTT.